This T cell receptor (beta chain) is drawn from a study of T cells in Graves' hyperthyroidism and ophthalmopathy. Germline V CDR1 and CDR2: MNHNS, SASEGT. CDR3 length: 16 amino acids. The study's findings and limits: Ophthalmopathy and stable hyperthyroidism were separated by a 13 V-J model. Model predictions of ophthalmopathy came a median approximately 6.5 months before onset.

This clonotype was counted ten times or more. Antigen specificity is unknown. At one end the junction does not follow the germline gene, possibly because of a read error. From RNA transcripts, TCR beta CDR3 regions were amplified. In the first-round RT-PCR of the TCR CDR3, the HTBI primer set was used. Each CDR3 protein is one row after TCRdb ran MiXCR on the multiplex PCR reads. The table has fewer than 300,000 distinct CDR3 sequences, less than 30% seen once; the top ten hold roughly 24%. The study collected blood at first hyperthyroidism diagnosis, before any ophthalmopathy symptoms arose. The sequenced material came from blood. The receptor was isolated from a middle-aged man with Graves' hyperthyroidism that later progressed to Graves' ophthalmopathy. The chain carries TRBV6-1 and TRBJ1-1; no clear D gene. The CDR3 coding sequence is TGTGCCAGCAGGGAAGACTGGAGGGTAATGAACACTGAAGCTTTCTTT. It translates to CASREDWRVMNTEAFF.